This TCR beta chain was recovered during a study of blood T cell repertoires in COVID-19. Study as a whole: The United States, Italy and Spain were the sources of the acute and convalescent COVID-19 samples. The cDNA or gDNA used as material had been derived from T cells, B-cell-depleted T cells, or PBMCs.

In the original workflow: Reference gene primer amplification in the assay estimated nucleated cell counts. Sequencing used immunoSEQ multiplex PCR; TCRdb keeps in-frame clones, though not all of them. V, J and clone size were drawn from that table, and D and trimming were deduced from the DNA. This table has about 180,000 clones, roughly nine tenths appearing once. The sample taken for sequencing was peripheral blood. The sequence derives from a man between 18 and 29 years old who had recovered from COVID-19.

CDR3 in DNA: TGTGCCAGCAGTTATTGGACAGGGGGGGACAATGAGCAGTTCTTC. It encodes CASSYWTGGDNEQFF. The J gene is TRBJ2-1, the V gene TRBV6-5; 10 nucleotides line up with TRBD1. The CDR3 loop spans 15 amino acids. V was pared by 3 bases and J by 5 bases, with 4 bases of the junction left unmatched. CDR1 and CDR2 from the germline V gene are MNHEY and SVGAGI.